This T cell receptor (beta chain) was found in a study of Ad26.COV2.S vaccination and SARS-CoV-2 variants. Study in general: Of the COV1001 trial arms, the Ad26.COV2.S arm included the donor.

The V and J ends lost 4 bases and 0 bases respectively, with 13 bases between them. This CDR3 contains 16 residues. From germline, CDR1 is LNHDA and CDR2 SQIVND (reference sequence). Study-level results: Participants given vaccine showed non-spike TCR breadth similar to that of placebo recipients. Total T cell responses, in the TCR breadth and depth analyses, may have been underestimated.

Profiling relied on immunoSEQ multiplex PCR, and the TCRdb table lists in-frame clones only, not all of them. The sample lists over 400,000 clones; roughly 87% were seen once. Treatment denoted: some 20 received Ad26.COV2.S at low or high dose, single or two shots; a few received placebo; per-sample allocation not given. Day 63 after the first injection of vaccine or placebo was the sampling time. On this clone itself: Its antigen is undetermined.

Here the sequenced sample was peripheral blood, taken in a trial of Ad26.COV2.S vaccine versus placebo. The chain combines TRBV19 with TRBJ1-3; D is unresolved. The TCR sequence derives from a person between 18 and 65 years old who received the Ad26.COV2.S COVID-19 vaccine or a placebo. Here the CDR3 DNA reads TGTGCCAGTAGTAACAGCGGACTAATCTCTGGAAACACCATATATTTT. Amino acids: CASSNSGLISGNTIYF.